This T cell receptor (beta chain) was identified during a study of somatic mutations in cytotoxic T cells in rheumatoid arthritis. Study summary: Among the T-cell populations stained with V beta antibodies, some were separated by flow sorting at nearly 100% purity, including V beta1+ cells whose TCRB was sequenced. Overall study results and limits: Researchers did not know the antigen targets of the expanded CD8+ clones. More than 20% of CD8+ cells belonged to the largest clone in about an eighth of the roughly 65 patients.

Assay: immunoSEQ multiplex PCR; the TCRdb copy retains only in-frame clones and omits some. The table shows around 23,000 clones, with roughly four fifths occurring only once. As concerns this clone: Antigen: not known.

The TCR was taken from a woman in her late teens or twenties in good health. The source material was CD8+ T cells sorted from blood.

Here the CDR3 DNA reads TGTGCCAGCAGCTTGGAGAATAGCGGAGTCTCCTACGAGCAGTACTTC. Translated: CASSLENSGVSYEQYF. The chain is built from TRBV5-8 and TRBJ2-7; perhaps TRBD2 as D (6 bases). The CDR3 extends over 16 amino acids. The V end lost 0 bases, the J end lost 0 bases, and 13 bases lay between the germline ends. The germline V gene has CDR1 SGHTS and CDR2 YDEGEE.